This TCR beta chain was obtained from a study of CD8 T cells in ankylosing spondylitis (dated by TCRdb to 2017 to 2019). In the study overall: The study set out to find disease-linked TCR variants by profiling T cell receptor beta repertoires in ankylosing spondylitis patients and healthy donors. In total, the full study cohort was made up of 108 healthy donors and 25 to 30 ankylosing spondylitis patients. Peripheral blood samples were taken, and synovial fluid was additionally collected from ankylosing spondylitis patients. Results and caveats for the whole study, not just this receptor: The disease-linked clones had a CD8+ phenotype and were found at relatively low frequencies in peripheral blood. Some TCR beta motif variants had previously been reported in synovial fluid and blood of reactive arthritis patients, which suggested common disease-initiation mechanisms. The disease-linked clones were reported to be significantly enriched in matched synovial fluid samples from ankylosing spondylitis patients. Blood from ankylosing spondylitis patients appeared to be characterized by a TCR beta motif composed of under 10 highly homologous amino acid variants.

The instrument given in TCRdb is Illumina HiSeq 2500. Quantitative 5'-RACE with molecular barcodes was the method used to prepare the TCR beta libraries. On the study's bioinformatics: A new computational method, built on a probabilistic model of VDJ rearrangement, was used to identify disease-linked TCR variants. Using fastp trimming at Q25 and MiXCR clonotype assembly, TCRdb reanalyzed the public sequencing data and kept in-frame beta chains. Every distinct CDR3 protein forms one entry, paired with its most common genes and DNA. It is TCRdb's table, rather than the study itself, that gives the V and J calls and clone size. The sample table contains under 450,000 distinct CDR3 sequences; only one count was recorded for more than 20% of them. Under 15% of the sample rests with the top ten. From its cysteine to its phenylalanine, the CDR3 spans 17 amino acids. Of all the DNA, just the CDR3 is kept, 51 bases in frame from base 1. CDR1 MGHRA and CDR2 YSYEKL are derived from the germline V gene. V lost 0 bases and J lost 6 bases, and the count of bases not matched to a germline gene is 9.

A note on this clonotype: The target of this receptor is not known. Base qualities are not recorded, but no much larger clone differs from it by a single base.

Sequences were obtained from blood, either unsorted or a sorted T cell fraction (not recorded which). The receptor was isolated from a male donor with ankylosing spondylitis or in good health (not recorded which). The sequence is built from TRBV4-1 and TRBJ2-2, with 8 bases matching TRBD1. The CDR3 protein: CASSQDMAQGASGELFF. The DNA reads as follows: TGCGCCAGCAGCCAAGATATGGCCCAGGGGGCATCCGGGGAGCTGTTTTTT.